This T cell receptor (beta chain) was profiled in a study of PD-1 blockade in classical Hodgkin lymphoma. Measured with immunoSEQ multiplex PCR; TCRdb has only the in-frame clones, and not every one. The sample lists over 60,000 clones, more than 85% seen once, with about 2.5% in the top ten. The CDR3 sequence is 15 residues long. The V and J ends lost 7 bases and 0 bases respectively, with 10 bases between them. Germline-derived CDR1 and CDR2 are LNHDA and SQIVND (reference sequence). This clone is medium-sized in the sample. Antigen: not known. General study points: Lower baseline TCR diversity was reported for newly diagnosed patients than for healthy donors. Differences between repertoires have undefined causes, possibly disease activity or prior therapy.

The time point: newly diagnosed, previously untreated cHL patient sample. Comparison came from newly diagnosed, untreated classical Hodgkin lymphoma PBMCs. Sequencing was done on a sample of peripheral blood mononuclear cells (PBMCs). This TCR was sampled from a human donor with classical Hodgkin lymphoma. The rearrangement joins TRBV19 to TRBJ1-6; no clear D gene. This CDR3 is CASKSGSSYNSPLHF. The DNA for the CDR3 is TGTGCCAGTAAATCCGGGAGCTCCTATAATTCACCCCTCCACTTT.